The clone carrying this T cell receptor beta chain has at least ten counts. This CDR3 is built from 15 residues. The germline V and J ends were trimmed by 1 base and 0 bases, with 8 bases remaining between them. Germline V gives CDR1 SGHRS, CDR2 YFSETQ. These data are taken from a study of neurological immune-mediated disorders. TCRdb passed the 5' RACE reads through MiXCR, listing each CDR3 protein once. Among roughly 46,000 distinct CDR3 sequences listed, 1.9% were seen once. The chain has TRBV5-1 and TRBJ2-1, with D perhaps matching TRBD1 (6 bases). This TCR was recovered from a woman aged 40 to 55 with multiple sclerosis. Sequencing was done on a sample of PBMCs. Here the CDR3 reads CASSLTGSSYNEQFF. The DNA of the CDR3 is TGCGCCAGCAGCTTGACAGGGAGCTCCTACAATGAGCAGTTCTTC.